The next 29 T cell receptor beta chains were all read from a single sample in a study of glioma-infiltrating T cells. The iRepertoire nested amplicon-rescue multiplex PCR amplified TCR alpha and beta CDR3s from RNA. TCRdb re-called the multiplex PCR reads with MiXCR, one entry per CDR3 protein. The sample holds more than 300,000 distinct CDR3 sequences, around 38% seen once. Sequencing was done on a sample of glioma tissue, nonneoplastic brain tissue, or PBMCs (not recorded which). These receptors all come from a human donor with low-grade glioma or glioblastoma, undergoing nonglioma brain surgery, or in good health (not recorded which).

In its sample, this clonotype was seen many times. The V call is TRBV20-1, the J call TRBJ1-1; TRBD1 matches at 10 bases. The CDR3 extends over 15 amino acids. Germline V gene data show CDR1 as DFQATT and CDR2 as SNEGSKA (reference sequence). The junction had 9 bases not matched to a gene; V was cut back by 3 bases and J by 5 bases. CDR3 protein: CSARGTGDLGTEAFF. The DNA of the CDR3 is TGCAGTGCTAGGGGGACAGGGGATTTGGGTACTGAAGCTTTCTTT.

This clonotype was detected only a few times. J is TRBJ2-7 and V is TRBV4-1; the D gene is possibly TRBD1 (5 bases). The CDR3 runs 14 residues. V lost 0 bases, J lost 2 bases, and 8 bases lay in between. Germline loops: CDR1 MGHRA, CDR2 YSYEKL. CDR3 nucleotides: TGCGCCAGCAGCCAAGACAGGGTGGCCTACGAGCAGTACTTC. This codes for CASSQDRVAYEQYF.

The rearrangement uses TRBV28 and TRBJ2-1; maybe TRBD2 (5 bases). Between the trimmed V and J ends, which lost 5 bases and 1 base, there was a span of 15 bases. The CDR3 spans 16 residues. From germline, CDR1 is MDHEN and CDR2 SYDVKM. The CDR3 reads CASSDLRGKSYNEQFF. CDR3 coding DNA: TGTGCCAGCAGTGACCTTAGAGGGAAATCCTACAATGAGCAGTTCTTC.

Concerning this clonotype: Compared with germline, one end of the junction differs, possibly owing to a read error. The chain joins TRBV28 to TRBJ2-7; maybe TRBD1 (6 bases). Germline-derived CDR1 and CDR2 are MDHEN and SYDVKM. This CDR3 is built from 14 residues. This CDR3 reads CAGSPSDRAYEQYF. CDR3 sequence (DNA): TGTGCCGGCAGCCCTTCGGACAGAGCCTACGAGCAGTACTTC.

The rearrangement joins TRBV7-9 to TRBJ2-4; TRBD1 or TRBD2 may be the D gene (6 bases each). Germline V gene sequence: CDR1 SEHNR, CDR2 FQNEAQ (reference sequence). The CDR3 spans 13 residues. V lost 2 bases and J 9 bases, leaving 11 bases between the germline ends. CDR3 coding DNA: TGTGCCAGCAGCTTAATAGGGGGGTCCATTCAGTACTTC. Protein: CASSLIGGSIQYF.

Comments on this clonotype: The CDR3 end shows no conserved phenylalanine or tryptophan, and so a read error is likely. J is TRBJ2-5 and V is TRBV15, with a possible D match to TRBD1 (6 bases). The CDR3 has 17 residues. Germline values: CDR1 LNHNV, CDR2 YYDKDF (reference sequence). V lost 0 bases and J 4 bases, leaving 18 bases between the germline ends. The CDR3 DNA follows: TGTGCCACCAGCAGAGATTATGACAGGACATTCCCAGAGACCCAGTACCTC. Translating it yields CATSRDYDRTFPETQYL.

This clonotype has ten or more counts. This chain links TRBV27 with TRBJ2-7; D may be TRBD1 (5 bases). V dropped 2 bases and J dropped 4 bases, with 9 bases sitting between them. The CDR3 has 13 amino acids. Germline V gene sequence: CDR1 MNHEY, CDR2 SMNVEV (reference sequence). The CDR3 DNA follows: TGTGCCAGCAGTTTAGTAAGGGGTTACGAGCAGTACTTC. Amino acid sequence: CASSLVRGYEQYF.

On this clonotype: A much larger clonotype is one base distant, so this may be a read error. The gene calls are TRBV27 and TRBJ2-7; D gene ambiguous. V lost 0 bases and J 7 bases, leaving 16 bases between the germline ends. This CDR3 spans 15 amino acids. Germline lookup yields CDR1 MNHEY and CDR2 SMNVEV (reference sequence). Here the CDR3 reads CASSLSMWEYNEQYF. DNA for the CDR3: TGTGCCAGCAGTTTATCGATGTGGGAATACAATGAGCAGTACTTC.

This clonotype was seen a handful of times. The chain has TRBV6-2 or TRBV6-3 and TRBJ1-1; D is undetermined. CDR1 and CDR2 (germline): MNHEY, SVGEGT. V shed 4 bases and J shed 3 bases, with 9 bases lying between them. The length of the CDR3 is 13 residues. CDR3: CASSLLTDTEAFF. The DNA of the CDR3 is TGTGCCAGCAGTTTACTCACGGACACTGAAGCTTTCTTT.

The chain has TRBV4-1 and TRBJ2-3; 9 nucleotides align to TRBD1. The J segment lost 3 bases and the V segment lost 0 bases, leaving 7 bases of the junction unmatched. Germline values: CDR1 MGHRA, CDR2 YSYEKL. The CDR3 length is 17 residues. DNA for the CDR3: TGCGCCAGCAGCCAAGAAGCGGGACAGGGTTTGACAGATACGCAGTATTTT. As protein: CASSQEAGQGLTDTQYF.

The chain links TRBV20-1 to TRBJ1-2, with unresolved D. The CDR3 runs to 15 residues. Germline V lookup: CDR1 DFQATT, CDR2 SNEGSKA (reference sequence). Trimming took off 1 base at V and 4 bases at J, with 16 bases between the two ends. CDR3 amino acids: CSARVPSGLGYGYTF. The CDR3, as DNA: TGCAGTGCTAGAGTCCCTTCGGGGTTGGGCTATGGCTACACCTTC.

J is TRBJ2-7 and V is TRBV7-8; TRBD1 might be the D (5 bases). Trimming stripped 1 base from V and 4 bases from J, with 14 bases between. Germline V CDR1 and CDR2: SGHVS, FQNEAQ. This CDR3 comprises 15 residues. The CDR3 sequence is CASSLGPGQVYEQYF. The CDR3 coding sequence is TGTGCCAGCAGCTTAGGACCAGGACAAGTTTACGAGCAGTACTTC. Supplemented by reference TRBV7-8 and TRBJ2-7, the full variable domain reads GAGVSQSPRYKVAKRGQDVALRCDPISGHVSLFWYQQALGQGPEFLTYFQNEAQLDKSGLPSDRFFAERPEGSVSTLKIQRTQQEDSAVYLCASSLGPGQVYEQYFGPGTRLTVT.

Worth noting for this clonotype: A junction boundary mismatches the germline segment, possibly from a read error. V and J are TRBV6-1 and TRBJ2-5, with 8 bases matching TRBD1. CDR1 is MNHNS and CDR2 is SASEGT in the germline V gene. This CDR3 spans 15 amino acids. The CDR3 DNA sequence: TGTGCCACCAGTGATGCGACAGGGGCGGGAGAGACCCAGTACTTC. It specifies CATSDATGAGETQYF.

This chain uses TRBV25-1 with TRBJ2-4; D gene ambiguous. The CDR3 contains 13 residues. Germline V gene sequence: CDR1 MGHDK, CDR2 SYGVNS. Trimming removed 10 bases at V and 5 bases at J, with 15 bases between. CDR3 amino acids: CATGDLVENIQYF. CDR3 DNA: TGTGCCACAGGAGACCTGGTCGAAAACATTCAGTACTTC.

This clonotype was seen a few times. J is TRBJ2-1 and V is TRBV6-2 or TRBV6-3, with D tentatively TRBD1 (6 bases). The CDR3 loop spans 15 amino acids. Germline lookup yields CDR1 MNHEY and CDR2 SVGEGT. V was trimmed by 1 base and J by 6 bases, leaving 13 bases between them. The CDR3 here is CASSYWQGPANEQFF. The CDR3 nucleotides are TGTGCCAGCAGTTACTGGCAGGGGCCCGCCAATGAGCAGTTCTTC.

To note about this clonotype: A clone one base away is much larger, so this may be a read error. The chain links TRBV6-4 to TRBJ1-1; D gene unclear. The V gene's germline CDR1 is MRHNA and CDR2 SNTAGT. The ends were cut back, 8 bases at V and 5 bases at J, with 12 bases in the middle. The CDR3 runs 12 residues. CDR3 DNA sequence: TGTGCCAGCGACATATTGAGGACTGAAGCTTTCTTT. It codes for CASDILRTEAFF.

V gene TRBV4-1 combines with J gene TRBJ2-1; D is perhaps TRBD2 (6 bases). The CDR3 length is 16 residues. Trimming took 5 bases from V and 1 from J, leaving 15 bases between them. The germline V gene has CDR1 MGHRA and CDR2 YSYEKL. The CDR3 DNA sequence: TGCGCCAGCAGCTTCCGACTCGGGAGTTCCTACAATGAGCAGTTCTTC. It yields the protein CASSFRLGSSYNEQFF.

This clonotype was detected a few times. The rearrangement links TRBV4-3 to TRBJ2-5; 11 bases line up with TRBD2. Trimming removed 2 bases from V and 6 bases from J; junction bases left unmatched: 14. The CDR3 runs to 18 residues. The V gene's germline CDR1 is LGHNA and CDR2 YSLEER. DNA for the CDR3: TGCGCCAGCAGCCAACGATCCTCACTAGCGGGAGCTCCGAAGACCCAGTACTTC. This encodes CASSQRSSLAGAPKTQYF.

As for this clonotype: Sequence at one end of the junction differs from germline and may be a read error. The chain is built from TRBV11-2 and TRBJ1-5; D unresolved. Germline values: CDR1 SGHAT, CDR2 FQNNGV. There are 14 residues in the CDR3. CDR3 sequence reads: CASSLTGSNQPRHF. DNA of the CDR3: TGTGCCAGCAGCTTAACCGGAAGCAATCAGCCCCGGCATTTT.

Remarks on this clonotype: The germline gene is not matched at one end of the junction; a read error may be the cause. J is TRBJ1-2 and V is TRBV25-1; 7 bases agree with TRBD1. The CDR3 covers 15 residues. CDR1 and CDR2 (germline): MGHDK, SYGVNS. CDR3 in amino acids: CVSSDPQGEVYGYTF. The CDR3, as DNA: TGTGTCAGCAGTGATCCTCAGGGGGAGGTCTATGGCTACACCTTC.

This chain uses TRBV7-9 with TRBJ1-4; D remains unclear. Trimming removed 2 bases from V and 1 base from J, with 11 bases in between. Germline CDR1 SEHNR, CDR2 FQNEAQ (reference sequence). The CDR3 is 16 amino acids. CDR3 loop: CASSLIVGGTNEKLFF. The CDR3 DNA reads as TGTGCCAGCAGCTTAATCGTCGGAGGAACTAATGAAAAACTGTTTTTT.

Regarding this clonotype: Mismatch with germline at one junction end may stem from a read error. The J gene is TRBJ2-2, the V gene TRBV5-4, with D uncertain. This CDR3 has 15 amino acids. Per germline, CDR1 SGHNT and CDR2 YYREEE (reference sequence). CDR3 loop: CASSQVSQQLGELFF. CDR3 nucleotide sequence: TGCGCCAGCAGCCAAGTTAGCCAGCAACTCGGGGAGCTGTTTTTT.

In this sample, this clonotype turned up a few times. CDR3: CSARVSGSPPYEQYF. The CDR3 DNA sequence: TGCAGTGCTAGAGTCAGCGGGAGCCCGCCCTACGAGCAGTACTTC. The chain recombines TRBV20-1 with TRBJ2-7, with 8 bases lining up with TRBD2. The germline V gene encodes CDR1 DFQATT and CDR2 SNEGSKA (reference sequence). This CDR3 is 15 amino acids long. With 1 base clipped from V and 2 bases from J, the junction kept 7 bases outside the gene matches.

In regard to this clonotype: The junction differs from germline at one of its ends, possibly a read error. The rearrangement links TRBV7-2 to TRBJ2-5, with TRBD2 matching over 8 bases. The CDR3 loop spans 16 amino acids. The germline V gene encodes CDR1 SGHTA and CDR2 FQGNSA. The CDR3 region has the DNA TGTGCCAGCAGCTTATATCCGGGAGGGCCGGTGGAGACCCAGCACTTC. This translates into CASSLYPGGPVETQHF.

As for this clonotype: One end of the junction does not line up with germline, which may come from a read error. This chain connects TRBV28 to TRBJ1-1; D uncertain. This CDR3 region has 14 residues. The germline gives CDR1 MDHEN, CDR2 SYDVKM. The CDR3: CASSLLTSRIEALF. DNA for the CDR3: TGTGCCAGCAGTTTATTAACCTCTAGGATTGAAGCTCTCTTT.

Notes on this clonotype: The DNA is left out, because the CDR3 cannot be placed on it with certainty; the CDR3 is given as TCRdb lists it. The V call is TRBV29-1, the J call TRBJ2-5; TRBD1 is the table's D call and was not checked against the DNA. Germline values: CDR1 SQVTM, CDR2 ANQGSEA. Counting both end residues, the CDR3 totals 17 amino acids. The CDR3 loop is CSASLFGQGANQETRYF.

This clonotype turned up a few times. CDR3 sequence (DNA): TGCGCCAGCAGCCAAGTTGTGCAGGGCTCAGATACGCAGTATTTT. Translated, it gives CASSQVVQGSDTQYF. The rearrangement joins TRBV4-1 to TRBJ2-3, with D perhaps matching TRBD1 (5 bases). Trimming took 1 base from V and 4 from J, leaving 12 bases between them. This CDR3 region has 15 residues. Germline V gene lookup returns CDR1 MGHRA and CDR2 YSYEKL.

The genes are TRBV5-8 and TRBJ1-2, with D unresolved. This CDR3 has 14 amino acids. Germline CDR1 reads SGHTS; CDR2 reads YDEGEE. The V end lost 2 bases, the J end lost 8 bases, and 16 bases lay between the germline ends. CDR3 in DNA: TGTGCCAGCAGCTTTACCCCCCGTGCTTCCGGCTACACCTTC. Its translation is CASSFTPRASGYTF.

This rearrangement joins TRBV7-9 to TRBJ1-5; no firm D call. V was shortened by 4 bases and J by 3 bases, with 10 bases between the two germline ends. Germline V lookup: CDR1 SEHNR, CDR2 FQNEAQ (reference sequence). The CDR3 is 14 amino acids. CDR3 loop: CASSSAGNNQPQHF. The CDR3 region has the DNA TGTGCCAGCAGCTCAGCGGGGAACAATCAGCCCCAGCATTTT.